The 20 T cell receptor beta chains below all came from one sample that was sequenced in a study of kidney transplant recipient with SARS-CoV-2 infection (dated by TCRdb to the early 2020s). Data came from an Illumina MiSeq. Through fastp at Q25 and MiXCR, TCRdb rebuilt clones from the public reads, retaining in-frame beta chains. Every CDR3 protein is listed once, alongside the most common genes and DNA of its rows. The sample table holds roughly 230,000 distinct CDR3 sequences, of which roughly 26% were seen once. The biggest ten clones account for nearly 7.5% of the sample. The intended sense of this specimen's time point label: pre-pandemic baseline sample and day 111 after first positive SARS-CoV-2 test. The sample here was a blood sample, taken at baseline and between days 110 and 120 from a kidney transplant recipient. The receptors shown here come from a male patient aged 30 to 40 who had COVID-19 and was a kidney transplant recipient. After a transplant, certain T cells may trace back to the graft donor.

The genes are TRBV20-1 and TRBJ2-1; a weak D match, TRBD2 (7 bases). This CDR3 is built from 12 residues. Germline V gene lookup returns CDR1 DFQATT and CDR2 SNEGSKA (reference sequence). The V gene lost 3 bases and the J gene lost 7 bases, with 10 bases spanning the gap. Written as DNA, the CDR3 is TGCAGTGCTAGTGGGGGGGCGAATGAGCAGTTCTTC. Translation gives CSASGGANEQFF.

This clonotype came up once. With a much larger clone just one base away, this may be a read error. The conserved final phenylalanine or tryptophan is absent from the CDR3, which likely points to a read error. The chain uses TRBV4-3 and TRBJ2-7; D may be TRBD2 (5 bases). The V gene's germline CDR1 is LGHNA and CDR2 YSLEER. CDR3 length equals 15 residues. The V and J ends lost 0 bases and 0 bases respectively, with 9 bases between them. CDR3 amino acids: CASSQDRRGSYEQYL. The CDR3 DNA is TGCGCCAGCAGCCAAGATCGCCGGGGCTCCTACGAGCAGTACCTC.

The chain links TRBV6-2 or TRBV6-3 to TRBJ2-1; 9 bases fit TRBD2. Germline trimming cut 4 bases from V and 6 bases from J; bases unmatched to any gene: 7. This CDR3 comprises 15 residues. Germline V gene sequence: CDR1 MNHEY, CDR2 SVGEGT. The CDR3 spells CASSSKGLASNEQFF. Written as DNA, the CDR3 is TGTGCCAGCAGTTCCAAGGGACTAGCTTCCAATGAGCAGTTCTTC.

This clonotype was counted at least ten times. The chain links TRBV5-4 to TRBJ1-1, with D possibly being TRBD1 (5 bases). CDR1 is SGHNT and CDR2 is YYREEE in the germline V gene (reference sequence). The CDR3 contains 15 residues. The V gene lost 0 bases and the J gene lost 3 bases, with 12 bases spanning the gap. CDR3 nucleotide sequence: TGTGCCAGCAGCTTGGAGTGGGGGGGGGACACTGAAGCTTTCTTT. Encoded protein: CASSLEWGGDTEAFF.

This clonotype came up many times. The CDR3 reads CASSYAAAFTLSGNSPLHF. The CDR3 DNA reads as TGTGCCAGCAGTTATGCGGCTGCCTTTACCCTTTCGGGGAATTCACCCCTCCACTTT. The J gene is TRBJ1-6, the V gene TRBV6-2 or TRBV6-3; D uncertain. CDR3 length: 19 amino acids. V was clipped by 3 bases and J by 7 bases, with 25 bases between them. Germline V gives CDR1 MNHEY, CDR2 SVGEGT.

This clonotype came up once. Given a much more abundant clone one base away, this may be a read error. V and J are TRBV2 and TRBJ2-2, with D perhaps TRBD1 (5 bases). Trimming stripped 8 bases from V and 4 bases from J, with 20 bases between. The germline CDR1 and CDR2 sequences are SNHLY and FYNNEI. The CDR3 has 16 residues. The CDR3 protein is CASDPGNSGATGELFF. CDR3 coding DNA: TGTGCCAGCGACCCTGGCAATAGTGGGGCCACCGGGGAGCTGTTTTTT.

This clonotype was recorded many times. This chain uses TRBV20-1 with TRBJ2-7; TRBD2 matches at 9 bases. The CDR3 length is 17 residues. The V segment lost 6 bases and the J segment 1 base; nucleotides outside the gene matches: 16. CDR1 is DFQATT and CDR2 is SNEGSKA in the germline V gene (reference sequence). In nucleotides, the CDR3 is TGCAGTGCCCGCGGAGGTTTGCGCGGGAGGGCATCCTACGAGCAGTACTTC. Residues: CSARGGLRGRASYEQYF.

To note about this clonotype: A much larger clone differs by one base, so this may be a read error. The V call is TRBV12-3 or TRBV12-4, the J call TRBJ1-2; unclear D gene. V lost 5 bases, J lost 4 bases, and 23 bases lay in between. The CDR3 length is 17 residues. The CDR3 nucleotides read TGTGCCAGCAGTGGGATAACCAGCTTCCGAAGGACCTATGGCTACACCTTC. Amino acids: CASSGITSFRRTYGYTF.

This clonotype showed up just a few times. The CDR3 bases are TGTGCCAGCAGCTCCCACCCGGCCCTACCCTACGAGCAGTACTTC. Its translation: CASSSHPALPYEQYF. The chain carries TRBV7-6 and TRBJ2-7; D is unresolved. There are 15 residues in the CDR3. V lost 4 bases to trimming and J lost 2 bases, with 15 bases between them. Germline CDR1 SGHVS, CDR2 FNYEAQ.

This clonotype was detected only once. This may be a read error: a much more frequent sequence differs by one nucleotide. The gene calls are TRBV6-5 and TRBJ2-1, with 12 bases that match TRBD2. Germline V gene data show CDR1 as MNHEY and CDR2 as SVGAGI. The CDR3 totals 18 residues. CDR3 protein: CANSYSMASGGAGDEQFF. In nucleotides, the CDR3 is TGTGCCAACAGTTACTCGATGGCTAGCGGGGGGGCTGGCGATGAGCAGTTCTTC.

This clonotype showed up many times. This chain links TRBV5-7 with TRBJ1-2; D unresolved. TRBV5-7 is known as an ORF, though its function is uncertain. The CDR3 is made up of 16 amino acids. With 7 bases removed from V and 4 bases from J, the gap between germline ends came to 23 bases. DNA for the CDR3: TGTGCCAGCCGGACTCGCAATAGTCGAAAGACCTATGGCTACACCTTC. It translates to CASRTRNSRKTYGYTF.

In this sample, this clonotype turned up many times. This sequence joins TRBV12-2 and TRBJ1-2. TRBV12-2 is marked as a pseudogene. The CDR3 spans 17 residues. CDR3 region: CASRYVLTPRKTYGYTF. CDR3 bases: TGTGCAAGTCGCTATGTATTGACTCCACGAAAGACCTATGGCTACACCTTC.

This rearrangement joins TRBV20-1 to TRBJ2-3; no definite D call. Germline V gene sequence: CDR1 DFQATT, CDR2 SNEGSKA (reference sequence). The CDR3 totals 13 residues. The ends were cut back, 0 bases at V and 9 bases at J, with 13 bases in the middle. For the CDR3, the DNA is TGCAGTGCTAGAGATAATCTGTTCGGGACGCAGTATTTT. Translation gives CSARDNLFGTQYF.

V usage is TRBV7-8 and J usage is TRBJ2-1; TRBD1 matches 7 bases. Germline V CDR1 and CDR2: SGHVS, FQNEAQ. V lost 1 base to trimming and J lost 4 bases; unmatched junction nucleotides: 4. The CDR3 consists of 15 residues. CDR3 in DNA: TGTGCCAGCAGCTTAGGGCAGGGGGTTTACAATGAGCAGTTCTTC. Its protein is CASSLGQGVYNEQFF.

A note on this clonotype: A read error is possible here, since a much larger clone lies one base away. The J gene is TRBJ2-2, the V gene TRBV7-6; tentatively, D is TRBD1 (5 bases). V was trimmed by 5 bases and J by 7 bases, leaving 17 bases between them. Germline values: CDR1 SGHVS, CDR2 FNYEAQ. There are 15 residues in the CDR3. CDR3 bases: TGTGCCAGCAGCCTGTCTGGGGCCGGCCTCGGGGAGCTGTTTTTT. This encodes CASSLSGAGLGELFF. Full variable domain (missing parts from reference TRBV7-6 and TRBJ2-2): GAGVSQSPRYKVTKRGQDVALRCDPISGHVSLYWYRQALGQGPEFLTYFNYEAQQDKSGLPNDRFSAERPEGSISTLTIQRTEQRDSAMYRCASSLSGAGLGELFFGEGSRLTVL.

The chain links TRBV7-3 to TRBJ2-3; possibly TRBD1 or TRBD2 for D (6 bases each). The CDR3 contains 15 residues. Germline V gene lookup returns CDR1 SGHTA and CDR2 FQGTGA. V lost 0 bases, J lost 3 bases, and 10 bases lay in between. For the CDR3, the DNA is TGTGCCAGCAGCTTAACAGGAGGGGGGACAGATACGCAGTATTTT. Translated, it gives CASSLTGGGTDTQYF.

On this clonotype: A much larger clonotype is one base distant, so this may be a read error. The CDR3 bases are TGTGCCAATAACCCCCAGGGCAATCAGCCCCAGCATTTT. Translating it yields CANNPQGNQPQHF. The chain recombines TRBV19 with TRBJ1-5; no definite D call. The CDR3 loop spans 13 amino acids. V lost 10 bases and J 2 bases, leaving 12 bases between the germline ends. Germline loops: CDR1 LNHDA, CDR2 SQIVND (reference sequence).

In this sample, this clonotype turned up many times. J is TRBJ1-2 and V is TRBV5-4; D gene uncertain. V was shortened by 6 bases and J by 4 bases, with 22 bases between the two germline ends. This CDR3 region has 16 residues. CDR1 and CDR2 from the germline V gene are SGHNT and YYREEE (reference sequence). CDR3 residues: CASIDRVPGKTYGYTF. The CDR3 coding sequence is TGTGCCAGCATAGATCGCGTACCAGGAAAGACCTATGGCTACACCTTC.

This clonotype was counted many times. DNA of the CDR3: TGCAGTGCTAGTTCACAGGGGGCAGGTGAAAAACTGTTTTTT. Translation gives CSASSQGAGEKLFF. The V and J genes are TRBV20-1 and TRBJ1-4, with 9 bases aligning to TRBD1. The CDR3 consists of 14 residues. Germline CDR1 reads DFQATT; CDR2 reads SNEGSKA (reference sequence). The junction had 6 bases not matched to a gene; V was cut back by 3 bases and J by 7 bases.

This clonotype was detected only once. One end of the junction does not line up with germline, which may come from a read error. The CDR3 nucleotides are TGTGCCGGCAGCTGGGGGGACAGGGTGGAAGACTACGAGCAGTACTTC. Translated: CAGSWGDRVEDYEQYF. This chain uses TRBV11-2 with TRBJ2-4; 9 bases fit TRBD1. The tail of the sequence fits TRBJ2-7 better, so the J call may be wrong. Germline-derived CDR1 and CDR2 are SGHAT and FQNNGV. The CDR3 loop spans 16 amino acids.